This T cell receptor (beta chain) appears in the sequencing data of a study of blood T cell repertoires in COVID-19. Study background: Samples came from the United States, Italy and Spain, spanning acute and convalescent COVID-19. PBMCs, B-cell-depleted T cells, or T cells were the source of the cDNA or gDNA that made up the material.

In the original processing: Quantification of nucleated cells was approximated via reference gene primer amplification. The protocol was immunoSEQ multiplex PCR, while the TCRdb copy is restricted to in-frame clones and leaves out a portion. That table is the source of V, J and clone size, and D and trimming were worked out from the DNA. The top ten clones hold about 3% of a sample with nearly 70,000 clones, roughly 87% of them seen once. The clonotype originates from a woman in her forties or fifties with COVID-19, enrolled during active disease. Source material: peripheral blood.

CDR3 coding DNA: TGTGCCACCAGTGATTTCAGTCTAGCTGTGAACACCGGGGAGCTGTTTTTT. It yields the protein CATSDFSLAVNTGELFF. The gene calls are TRBV24-1 and TRBJ2-2, with a tentative D call TRBD2 (5 bases). The CDR3 is 17 amino acids. Trimming cost V 1 base and J 1 base, with 12 bases left between them. The germline V gene encodes CDR1 KGHDR and CDR2 SFDVKD.